The subject of this entry is one TCR beta chain. Its recognized antigen is unknown. Base qualities are not recorded, but no much larger clone differs from it by a single base. Libraries came from the immunoSEQ multiplex PCR assay. For the multiplex PCR, a mixture combining 60 forward primers for TCR Vbeta segments and 13 reverse primers for TCR Jbeta segments was used. A multiplex PCR assay on genomic DNA amplified the CDR3 region of rearranged TCR beta genes. Amplified TCR beta libraries were sequenced as 87-base-pair reads on the Illumina HiSeq System. The paper's processing steps were these. In a later analysis, 70 million to 95 million unique TCR beta chains were counted across the roughly 610 repertoires, and approximately 11 million of these chains were shared by at least two donors. A nearest-neighbor algorithm error-corrected the raw reads and collapsed the reads into unique sequences, merging closely related sequences to remove PCR and sequencing errors. CDR3 sequences were aligned to IMGT reference sequences to assign V, D and J gene segments. For a sequence to be retained, at least a six-nucleotide match to both a V gene segment and a J gene segment was required. A rearrangement counted as productive if the CDR3 had no stop codons and remained in frame with V and J, and every other rearrangement counted as non-productive. Following IMGT convention, CDR3 was defined as the stretch from the second conserved V-encoded cysteine to the conserved J-encoded phenylalanine. Sequences without an unambiguous match to a single V gene segment were excluded from the earlier analysis of over 500 of the donors. An earlier analysis of 587 of the donors called V segments functional above 56.7% productive rearrangements and segregating when the between-donor standard deviation exceeded 5%. A statistical classification framework was built for diagnosing cytomegalovirus status from the catalog of TCR beta chain sequences. In a later analysis, V and J genes were assigned by comparing TCR nucleotide sequences against IMGT/GENE-DB human TR gene sequences. Using the TCRdist pipeline, a later analysis assigned CDR3 sequences along with most-parsimonious VDJ recombination scenarios. In a later analysis, each TCR beta chain was defined by its CDR3 amino acid sequence together with its V-gene family, and reads lacking a unique V-gene family were excluded. As a way to deal with suspected cross-contamination and a sequencing artifact, a later analysis dropped 450 to 600 nucleotide sequences that were highly shared and had low generation probability. A later analysis calculated a clonal expansion index for each public chain from normalized within-repertoire ranks of inferred template counts. In a later analysis, generation probabilities were computed with a VDJ recombination model fitted to out-of-frame rearrangements, and the resulting probabilities were checked against IGoR. A later analysis scored TCR-TCR, TCR-HLA and TCR-CMV co-occurrence with hypergeometric tests, applying a repertoire-size bias correction to TCR pairs. In a later analysis, false discovery rates were estimated by permuting HLA or CMV assignments 20 times. In a later analysis, co-occurring TCRs were grouped using DBSCAN, with TCRdist sequence similarity added in when clustering inside HLA-allele-positive subsets. Co-occurrence clustering excluded repertoires with fewer than 30,000 or more than 120,000 public chains, plus five with anomalous nucleotide sharing. The table was pulled from immuneACCESS by TCRdb, which kept in-frame rearrangements only. Such tables lose some clones; where checked, under half of the loss comes from unresolved V genes, and the rest has no known cause. V and J calls and clone size are given by that table; D and trimming were obtained from the DNA. This sample is represented by some 100,000 clones; around 76% of them were singletons. The ten largest clones take up about 15% of the sample.

The CDR3 measures 13 amino acids from cysteine to phenylalanine. Only the CDR3 portion is preserved as DNA: 39 bases, with reading frame beginning at the first base. For CDR1 and CDR2, the germline V gene lists SGDLS and YYNGEE. V gives up 0 bases and J gives up 9 bases, and the segment between their germline ends measures 10 bases. The sample originates from a study of cytomegalovirus exposure and HLA in healthy donors (dated by TCRdb to about 2017). Regarding the complete study: An earlier analysis of several hundred of the donors reported roughly 300 Gb of sequence data and some 100 million unique TCR beta sequences from about 200 million T cells. Class I and class II HLA loci were covered by the typing at four-digit resolution. A later genetic analysis took genome-wide SNP genotypes for about three fifths of the 666 donors and used that subset as a discovery cohort. To decide whether each TCR beta V gene segment behaved as functional or pseudogenic, an earlier analysis of approximately 620 of the donors relied on high-throughput TCR beta sequencing. About 330 gigabases of sequencing data and around 80 million unique TCR sequences made up an early release that covered 640 HLA-typed donors. Besides the first cohort of roughly 640 subjects, a separate validation cohort made up of over a hundred different subjects was used. High-throughput TCR immunosequencing, statistical association of individual TCRs with disease status, and machine learning were combined to predict cytomegalovirus infection status. Donor age, sex, ethnicity and CMV serostatus were collected together with the repertoire data. Rather than using new phenotypic data, the later analysis identified candidate immune exposures from TCR beta sequences and from how often those sequences occurred across donors. All discovery cohort repertoires had been generated using a single sequencing platform. The study aimed to test whether signatures of past pathogen exposure could be identified by cataloging public T cell receptors. The study profiled the T cell repertoires of hundreds of subjects by immunosequencing and related them to cytomegalovirus serostatus. Because of strong linkage in the cohort, five DR-DQ haplotypes were treated as single units for association and clustering. A later analysis re-analyzed previously published TCR beta repertoires from about 600 donors and added high-resolution HLA genotyping to study TCR occurrence patterns. Typing coverage differed by locus: A, B, C, DRB1 and DQB1 were typed in roughly 620-640 donors, DQA1 in about 500, DPA1 in 600 to 610, and DPB1 in roughly 450. Among some 410 genotyped donors of the cohort, an average of about 240,000 unique TCR beta nucleotide sequences were sequenced per donor, roughly 18% of them non-productive. Among the roughly 400 genotyped donors, around 81% belonged to the genetic ancestry cluster associated with self-reported Caucasian donors.

The cohort was made up of under 800 healthy bone marrow donors. All cohort members were sampled while nominally healthy, although unrecorded immune exposures were likely present. The donor tested CMV seropositive, placing the donor among the approximately 290 seropositive members of the cohort. A peripheral blood sample was provided by each donor, and peripheral blood mononuclear cells were used for TCR beta sequencing. Genomic DNA was extracted from the blood cell samples with the Qiagen DNeasy Blood Extraction Kit. Broader findings and caveats from the paper: A group of highly shared sequence variants was considered likely to be a technical artifact of the sequencing pipeline. A few of the identified cytomegalovirus-associated TCR beta chains were confirmed in vitro to be specific for cytomegalovirus antigens. Broadly in line with IMGT annotations, most TCR beta V segments showed up in productive rearrangements about 87% or about 30% of the time in an earlier analysis of 450 to 750 of the donors. The study listed around 160 TCR beta chains as associated with cytomegalovirus. The classifier was reported to diagnose cytomegalovirus status with high specificity and sensitivity in both the original cohort and the validation cohort. In a later analysis, the rate of TCR association differed among HLA loci, with DRB1 alleles having the most associated TCRs and HLA-C alleles having the fewest. Most CMV-associated TCR beta chains appeared to be HLA-restricted in a later analysis, and the HLA associations seemed to be driven largely by CMV exposure. The 87-base-pair reads could not distinguish some IMGT-functional V segments, including TRBV6-2 and TRBV6-3, so those segments were excluded. A later analysis reported that several top co-occurrence clusters appeared linked to parvovirus B19, influenza, CMV and Epstein-Barr virus. While some public TCRs were present in many individuals, most TCR sequences turned up only very rarely across donors. When HLA alleles, especially DR and DQ, strongly co-occurred, TCR associations were difficult to assign to individual alleles. Only TCR beta chains were sequenced in this cohort, and the absence of alpha or paired-chain data limited detectable features. In a later analysis, HLA-associated TCR beta chains were found to be more clonally expanded and to have lower generation probabilities than equally common non-associated chains. The only immune exposure information available for the cohort was CMV serostatus. At a false discovery rate of 0.05, a later analysis linked around 15,000 TCR beta sequences to specific HLA alleles. V-gene and J-gene trimming of TCR beta chains was associated with a missense DCLRE1C variant in a later genetic analysis, and the association was replicated in an independent cohort. Because counts were too low, about 18 rarely observed V segments, including chromosome 9 orphons, were left out of the earlier analysis of roughly 600 of the donors. The authors suggested that the approach could potentially be generalized to other disease states and immunological phenotypes. A further reported finding was that TCR beta sequences accurately predicted the HLA-A and HLA-B alleles for most subjects in the first cohort. In a later genetic analysis, fewer N-insertions in productive TCRs were reported among donors in an Asian-associated ancestry cluster than the roughly 700-donor mean. Correlated functional status among segregating V segments might be attributable to linkage disequilibrium, but an unknown experimental factor could not be ruled out. Sequencing depth was assumed to be roughly uniform across donors in the presence/absence analyses, though that assumption may not hold. HLA typing was unavailable for some donors at each locus, so association tests used only the typed subset.

The receptor was derived from a man in his fifties or sixties in good health and CMV-seropositive. Input material: PBMCs. Rearrangement joined TRBV9 to TRBJ2-1, with TRBD1 as a weak D call on 5 bases. The CDR3 is CASSVGRRVEQFF. In nucleotide form, the sequence is TGTGCCAGCAGCGTAGGACGCAGGGTTGAGCAGTTCTTC. This CDR3, with the reference TRBV9 and TRBJ2-1 proteins standing in past its ends, gives the full variable domain DSGVTQTPKHLITATGQRVTLRCSPRSGDLSVYWYQQSLDQGLQFLIQYYNGEERAKGNILERFSAQQFPDLHSELNLSSLELGDSALYFCASSVGRRVEQFFGPGTRLTVL.